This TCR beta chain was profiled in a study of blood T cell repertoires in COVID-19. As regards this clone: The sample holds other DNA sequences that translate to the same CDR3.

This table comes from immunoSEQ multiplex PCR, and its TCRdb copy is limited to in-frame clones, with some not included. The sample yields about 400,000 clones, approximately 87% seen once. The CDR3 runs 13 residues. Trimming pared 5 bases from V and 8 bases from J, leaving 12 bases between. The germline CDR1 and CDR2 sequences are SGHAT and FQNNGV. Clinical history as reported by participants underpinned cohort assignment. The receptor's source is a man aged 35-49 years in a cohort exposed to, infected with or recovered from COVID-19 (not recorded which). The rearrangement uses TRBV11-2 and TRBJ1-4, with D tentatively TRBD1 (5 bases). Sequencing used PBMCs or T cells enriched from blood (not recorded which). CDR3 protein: CASSTGLQEKLFF. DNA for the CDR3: TGTGCCAGCAGCACGGGACTGCAGGAAAAACTGTTTTTT.